The 11 T cell receptor beta chains listed next were all sequenced from one sample in a study of blood T cells in healthy people across ages. With a J-beta primer mix and a sample-barcoded 5' primer, a second PCR ran about 7 to 12 cycles. Using its own MiXCR run on the 5' RACE reads, TCRdb lists one record per CDR3 protein. The profile covers about 800,000 distinct CDR3 sequences, with roughly 25% appearing a single time and more than 3% taken by the ten largest. These data are also associated with another study on T cells of mothers and their children.

Sequencing used blood. The receptors were gathered from a boy between 10 and 17 years old in good health.

Of note for this clonotype: A much larger clone sits a single nucleotide away, making a read error possible. The V gene is TRBV7-8, the J gene TRBJ2-1; D is uncertain. Germline loops: CDR1 SGHVS, CDR2 FQNEAQ. Trimming removed 2 bases at V and 8 bases at J, with 7 bases between. The CDR3 totals 12 residues. The DNA of the CDR3 is TGTGCCAGCAGCTTATTTCGGGATGAGCAGTTCTTC. The encoded protein is CASSLFRDEQFF.

As for this clonotype: A read error may produce the germline difference seen at one junction end. The chain uses TRBV7-9 and TRBJ2-6; D is perhaps TRBD1 (5 bases). CDR3 length: 15 residues. Germline V lookup: CDR1 SEHNR, CDR2 FQNEAQ (reference sequence). The CDR3 loop reads CASSMDPSGANVLAF. The CDR3 DNA reads TGTGCCAGCAGCATGGACCCCTCTGGGGCCAACGTCCTGGCTTTC.

This chain connects TRBV6-5 to TRBJ1-6, with D perhaps matching TRBD1 (5 bases). The CDR3 is made up of 15 amino acids. CDR1 is MNHEY, CDR2 SVGAGI, per germline. Trimming took off 2 bases at V and 9 bases at J, with 14 bases between the two ends. The CDR3, as DNA: TGTGCCAGCAGTTACGCGGGCCTGCAGGGTTCACCCCTCCACTTT. Amino acid sequence: CASSYAGLQGSPLHF.

This clonotype turned up a few times. This chain joins TRBV28 and TRBJ2-7, with 9 bases aligning to TRBD1. J lost 2 bases, V lost 1 base, and 12 bases had no gene match. This CDR3 is built from 18 residues. Germline V gene lookup returns CDR1 MDHEN and CDR2 SYDVKM. The CDR3 region has the DNA TGTGCCAGCAGTTTATTACTTTTCAGGGACAGGGAAGCCTACGAGCAGTACTTC. As protein: CASSLLLFRDREAYEQYF.

This rearrangement joins TRBV29-1 to TRBJ1-4; maybe TRBD1 (5 bases). Trimming took off 7 bases at V and 4 bases at J, with 13 bases between the two ends. This CDR3 has 13 amino acids. Germline V gene data show CDR1 as SQVTM and CDR2 as ANQGSEA. The CDR3 nucleotides read TGCAGCGCCGCGGGGGGTCTTAATGAAAAACTGTTTTTT. It is translated as CSAAGGLNEKLFF.

The chain joins TRBV20-1 to TRBJ1-3; D gene unclear. CDR1 and CDR2 (germline): DFQATT, SNEGSKA (reference sequence). V was cut by 0 bases and J by 4 bases, with 10 bases left in between. This CDR3 spans 14 amino acids. The CDR3 sequence: CSARESETGNTIYF. DNA for the CDR3: TGCAGTGCTAGAGAGTCAGAGACCGGAAACACCATATATTTT.

The chain carries TRBV20-1 and TRBJ1-1; possible D gene TRBD1, 5 bases. The germline gives CDR1 DFQATT, CDR2 SNEGSKA (reference sequence). The germline V and J ends were trimmed by 0 bases and 2 bases, with 13 bases remaining between them. CDR3 size: 15 residues. CDR3 sequence: CSARDTFGQNTEAFF. CDR3 DNA sequence: TGCAGTGCTAGAGATACTTTCGGACAAAACACTGAAGCTTTCTTT.

The genes are TRBV25-1 and TRBJ2-7, with D perhaps matching TRBD1 (7 bases). The CDR3 consists of 12 residues. The V end lost 3 bases, the J end lost 9 bases, and 12 bases lay between the germline ends. Looked up from germline, CDR1 is MGHDK and CDR2 is SYGVNS. CDR3 in amino acids: CASSDQGGGQYF. The CDR3 DNA reads TGTGCCAGCAGTGACCAGGGGGGAGGGCAGTACTTC.

This chain uses TRBV7-2 with TRBJ2-3, with D perhaps matching TRBD2 (6 bases). The CDR3 extends over 15 amino acids. In germline, CDR1 is SGHTA, CDR2 FQGNSA. The ends were cut back, 3 bases at V and 2 bases at J, with 12 bases in the middle. The CDR3 sequence is CASSFVASDTDTQYF. The CDR3 DNA reads as TGTGCCAGCAGCTTTGTGGCTAGCGACACAGATACGCAGTATTTT.

Remarks on this clonotype: The germline gene is not matched at one end of the junction; a read error may be the cause. The chain links TRBV5-1 to TRBJ2-5; 13 nucleotides line up with TRBD2. CDR1 is SGHRS and CDR2 is YFSETQ in the germline V gene. This CDR3 contains 15 residues. The chain's CDR3 is CASSPGLAGVRAQCF. The DNA of the CDR3 is TGCGCCAGCAGCCCCGGACTAGCGGGGGTAAGGGCCCAGTGCTTC. Looking up the rest from reference TRBV5-1 and TRBJ2-5 gives the full variable domain: KAGVTQTPRYLIKTRGQQVTLSCSPISGHRSVSWYQQTPGQGLQFLFEYFSETQRNKGNFPGRFSGRQFSNSRSEMNVSTLELGDSALYLCASSPGLAGVRAQCFGPGTRLLVL.

This rearrangement joins TRBV27 to TRBJ2-2; 13 bases align to TRBD2. The CDR3 spans 16 residues. Germline V gene lookup returns CDR1 MNHEY and CDR2 SMNVEV (reference sequence). V dropped 4 bases and J dropped 8; count of bases not matched to a gene: 7. Here the CDR3 reads CASSSPGLAGSGELFF. The CDR3 nucleotides read TGTGCCAGCAGTTCTCCGGGACTAGCGGGATCTGGGGAGCTGTTTTTT.